These 17 T cell receptor beta chains originate from one sample sequenced in a study of technical replicates of blood from a few donors (dated by TCRdb to the late 2010s). Preparation of the library involved the immunoSEQ multiplex PCR assay. TCRdb mirrors the immuneACCESS table, restricted to in-frame sequences. Some clones are absent from its copies; in checked studies, under half trace to an unresolved V gene, and the reason for the others is unknown. Here the sample has roughly 50,000 clones; 90% to 95% occur a single time. Clones ranked in the top ten supply 2.5% to 3.5% of the sample. The sequenced material came from PBMCs. All receptors come from a human donor in good health. Some clones in this sample may be carry-over from other donors' samples.

This chain joins TRBV5-1 and TRBJ1-1; 7 positions agree with TRBD1. This CDR3 contains 16 residues. V trimming: 0 bases; J trimming: 1 base; junction bases outside the gene matches: 6. Germline V gene lookup returns CDR1 SGHRS and CDR2 YFSETQ. The chain's CDR3 is CASSLGVGQRNTEAFF. The CDR3 region has the DNA TGCGCCAGCAGCTTGGGAGTGGGACAGCGGAACACTGAAGCTTTCTTT.

The chain carries TRBV5-1 and TRBJ1-4, with D possibly being TRBD1 (5 bases). Trimming cost V 0 bases and J 8 bases, with 14 bases left between them. CDR3 length: 15 amino acids. Germline V gene data show CDR1 as SGHRS and CDR2 as YFSETQ. The CDR3 loop reads CASSLGQGPEEKLFF. Here the CDR3 DNA reads TGCGCCAGCAGCTTGGGTCAGGGCCCTGAGGAAAAACTGTTTTTT.

The chain uses TRBV5-1 and TRBJ2-2, with 12 bases identical to TRBD1. The CDR3 loop spans 17 amino acids. Trimming at V came to 1 base and at J to 7 bases, leaving 8 bases not matched to a gene. The germline gives CDR1 SGHRS, CDR2 YFSETQ. The CDR3, as DNA: TGCGCCAGCAGCTTGCGGGACAGGGGGCAGATCAGCGGGGAGCTGTTTTTT. Translating gives CASSLRDRGQISGELFF.

This sequence joins TRBV18 and TRBJ1-3, with D perhaps TRBD1 (6 bases). Deletions cut 1 base from V and 6 bases from J, with 13 bases between. CDR3 length: 15 amino acids. Germline loops: CDR1 KGHSH, CDR2 LQKENI. The CDR3 DNA sequence: TGTGCCAGCTCACCACTTCGACAGGACCTAAACACCATATATTTT. This encodes CASSPLRQDLNTIYF. The variable domain in full, completed from reference TRBV18 and TRBJ1-3, reads NAGVMQNPRHLVRRRGQEARLRCSPMKGHSHVYWYRQLPEEGLKFMVYLQKENIIDESGMPKERFSAEFPKEGPSILRIQQVVRGDSAAYFCASSPLRQDLNTIYFGEGSWLTVV.

This clone came up once. V gene TRBV4-3 combines with J gene TRBJ2-2; D uncertain. Looked up from germline, CDR1 is LGHNA and CDR2 is YSLEER. V gave up 0 bases and J gave up 7 bases, with 9 bases separating them. CDR3 length: 14 residues. CDR3 DNA: TGCGCCAGCAGCCAAGATTCAGGAATCGGGGAGCTGTTTTTT. Its protein is CASSQDSGIGELFF.

The chain couples TRBV18 to TRBJ1-5; weak D call: TRBD1 (6 bases). The CDR3 is made up of 15 amino acids. Germline V gene data show CDR1 as KGHSH and CDR2 as LQKENI. Trimming took off 3 bases at V and 7 bases at J, with 16 bases between the two ends. The DNA for the CDR3 is TGTGCCAGCTCACCGGGGGCGGGGGGAGAGCAGCCCCAGCATTTT. As protein: CASSPGAGGEQPQHF.

The rearrangement links TRBV4-3 to TRBJ2-1, with a tentative D call TRBD2 (6 bases). CDR3 length: 17 residues. V was pared by 2 bases and J by 0 bases, with 14 bases between. Germline V gene data show CDR1 as LGHNA and CDR2 as YSLEER. Here the CDR3 DNA reads TGCGCCAGCAGCCAAAACGTAGCGGATAGCTCCTACAATGAGCAGTTCTTC. Translated, it gives CASSQNVADSSYNEQFF.

This chain uses TRBV6-6 with TRBJ2-1; TRBD2 is a possible D gene (6 bases). This CDR3 has 13 amino acids. The V end was cut by 5 bases, the J end by 8 bases, with 13 bases between. Germline lookup yields CDR1 MNHNY and CDR2 SVGAGI (reference sequence). CDR3 bases: TGTGCCAGCAGTAGGACGGGGGAGGATGAGCAGTTCTTC. Translating gives CASSRTGEDEQFF.

The chain uses TRBV19 and TRBJ2-1; 11 nucleotides line up with TRBD2. CDR3 length: 15 amino acids. CDR1 is LNHDA, CDR2 SQIVND, per germline (reference sequence). V gave up 5 bases and J gave up 2 bases; unmatched junction bases: 2. This CDR3 is CASSVAGGPYNEQFF. In nucleotides, the CDR3 is TGTGCCAGTAGTGTAGCGGGGGGGCCCTACAATGAGCAGTTCTTC.

The rearrangement joins TRBV12-5 to TRBJ1-3, with D perhaps TRBD1 (6 bases). The CDR3 extends over 16 amino acids. Germline CDR1 reads LGHNT; CDR2 reads FRNRAP. Deletions cut 4 bases from V and 0 bases from J, with 13 bases between. The CDR3, as DNA: TGTGCTAGTGGTTCGGGGGGCCGGACCTCTGGAAACACCATATATTTT. Protein sequence: CASGSGGRTSGNTIYF.

The chain has TRBV4-3 and TRBJ2-6; the match to TRBD1 covers 9 bases. The CDR3 is 20 amino acids. V gave up 2 bases and J gave up 1 base; unmatched junction bases: 12. From germline, CDR1 is LGHNA and CDR2 YSLEER. The CDR3 DNA reads as TGCGCCAGCAGCCAACGCCGGGACAGGGTTTACTCTTCTGGGGCCAACGTCCTGACTTTC. Translating it yields CASSQRRDRVYSSGANVLTF.

V and J are TRBV30 and TRBJ1-2; 10 bases line up with TRBD1. V lost 7 bases and J lost 1; bases outside the gene matches: 12. The germline V gene has CDR1 GTSNPN and CDR2 SVGIG (reference sequence). The CDR3 sequence is 16 residues long. The CDR3: CASRKPGTGVNYGYTF. DNA of the CDR3: TGTGCCTCGAGAAAACCCGGGACAGGGGTTAACTATGGCTACACCTTC.

The chain joins TRBV7-8 to TRBJ2-3; 9 bases match TRBD2. Losses at the gene ends were 5 bases for V and 2 bases for J; bases not matched to a gene: 8. CDR3 length equals 16 residues. CDR1 and CDR2 from the germline V gene are SGHVS and FQNEAQ. The CDR3 nucleotides are TGTGCCAGCAGCCCCGGACTAGCGAGATTCACAGATACGCAGTATTTT. Protein: CASSPGLARFTDTQYF.

The chain has TRBV7-2 and TRBJ2-2; TRBD2 might be the D (6 bases). Trimming left V 0 bases short and J 7 bases short, with 12 bases between. This CDR3 is 15 amino acids long. Looked up from germline, CDR1 is SGHTA and CDR2 is FQGNSA. CDR3 protein: CASSLAGGSVGELFF. DNA of the CDR3: TGTGCCAGCAGCTTAGCGGGGGGATCGGTCGGGGAGCTGTTTTTT.

This clone has only a few counts. This chain joins TRBV5-4 and TRBJ1-5; D gene uncertain. The V gene's germline CDR1 is SGHNT and CDR2 YYREEE (reference sequence). The CDR3 totals 13 residues. Trimming shortened V by 4 bases and J by 7 bases, and 12 bases separated the two germline ends. The CDR3 protein is CASSPAPGQPQHF. CDR3 DNA sequence: TGTGCCAGCAGCCCCGCCCCAGGCCAGCCCCAGCATTTT.

The chain carries TRBV28 and TRBJ2-6, with 11 positions matching TRBD1. This CDR3 has 18 residues. The trim removed 6 bases at V and 3 bases at J, leaving 10 bases unmatched. Germline V CDR1 and CDR2: MDHEN, SYDVKM. The CDR3 reads CASSAPGTGGRGANVLTF. CDR3 DNA: TGTGCCAGCAGCGCACCCGGGACAGGGGGGCGTGGGGCCAACGTCCTGACTTTC. Together with reference TRBV28 and TRBJ2-6, the CDR3 gives the full variable domain: DVKVTQSSRYLVKRTGEKVFLECVQDMDHENMFWYRQDPGLGLRLIYFSYDVKMKEKGDIPEGYSVSREKKERFSLILESASTNQTSMYLCASSAPGTGGRGANVLTFGAGSRLTVL.

The chain links TRBV7-9 to TRBJ2-7; D remains unclear. Per germline, CDR1 SEHNR and CDR2 FQNEAQ (reference sequence). Between the trimmed V and J ends, which lost 5 bases and 3 bases, there was a span of 5 bases. The CDR3 covers 11 residues. The CDR3 region is CASSQFYEQYF. Written as DNA, the CDR3 is TGTGCCAGCAGCCAGTTCTACGAGCAGTACTTC.